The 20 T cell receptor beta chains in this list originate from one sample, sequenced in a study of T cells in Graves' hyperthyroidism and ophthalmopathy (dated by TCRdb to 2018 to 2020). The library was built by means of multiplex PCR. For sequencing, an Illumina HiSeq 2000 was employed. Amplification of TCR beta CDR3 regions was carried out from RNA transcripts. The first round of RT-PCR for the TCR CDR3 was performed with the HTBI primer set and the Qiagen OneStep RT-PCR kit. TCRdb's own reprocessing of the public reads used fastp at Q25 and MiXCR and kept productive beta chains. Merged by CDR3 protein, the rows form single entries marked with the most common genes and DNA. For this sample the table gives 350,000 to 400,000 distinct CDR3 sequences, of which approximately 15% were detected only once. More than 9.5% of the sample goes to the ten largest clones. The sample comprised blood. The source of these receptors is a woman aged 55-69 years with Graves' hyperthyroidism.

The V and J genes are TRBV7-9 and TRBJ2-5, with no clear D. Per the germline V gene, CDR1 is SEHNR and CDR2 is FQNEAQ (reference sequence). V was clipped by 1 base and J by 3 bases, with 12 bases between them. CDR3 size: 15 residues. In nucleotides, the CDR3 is TGTGCCAGCAGCTTAGTGGGGAAAACAAAAGAGACCCAGTACTTC. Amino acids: CASSLVGKTKETQYF.

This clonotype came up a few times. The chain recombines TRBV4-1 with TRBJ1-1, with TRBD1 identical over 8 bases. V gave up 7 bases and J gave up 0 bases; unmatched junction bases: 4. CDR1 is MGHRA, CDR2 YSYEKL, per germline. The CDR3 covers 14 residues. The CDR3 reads CASKRTGLNTEAFF. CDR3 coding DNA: TGCGCCAGCAAGCGGACAGGGCTGAACACTGAAGCTTTCTTT.

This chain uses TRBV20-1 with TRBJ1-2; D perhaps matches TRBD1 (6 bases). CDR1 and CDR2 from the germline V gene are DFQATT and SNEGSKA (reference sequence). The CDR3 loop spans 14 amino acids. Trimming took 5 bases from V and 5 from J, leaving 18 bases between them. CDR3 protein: CSADLSQGGYGYTF. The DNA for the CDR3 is TGCAGTGCTGACCTCTCACAGGGTGGATATGGCTACACCTTC.

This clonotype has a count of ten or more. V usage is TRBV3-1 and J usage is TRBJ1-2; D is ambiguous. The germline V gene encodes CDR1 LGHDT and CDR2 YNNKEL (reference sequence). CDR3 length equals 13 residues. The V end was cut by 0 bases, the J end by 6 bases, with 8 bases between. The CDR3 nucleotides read TGTGCCAGCAGCCAAGATCTAGGAGATGGCTACACCTTC. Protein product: CASSQDLGDGYTF.

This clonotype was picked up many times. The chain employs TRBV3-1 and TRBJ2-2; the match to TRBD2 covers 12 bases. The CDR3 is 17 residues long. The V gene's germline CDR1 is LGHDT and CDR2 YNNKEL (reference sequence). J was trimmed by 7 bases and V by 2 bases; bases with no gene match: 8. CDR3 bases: TGTGCCAGCAGCCAATCTAGCGGGAGGGCTGGTTACGGGGAGCTGTTTTTT. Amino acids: CASSQSSGRAGYGELFF.

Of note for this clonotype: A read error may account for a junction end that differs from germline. The CDR3 region has the DNA TGTGCCGGCAGTCCGACTAGCGGGGCCGCCTACGAGCTGTACTTC. This gives the protein CAGSPTSGAAYELYF. The V and J genes are TRBV2 and TRBJ2-7; 11 bases are a match to TRBD2. Germline V gene lookup returns CDR1 SNHLY and CDR2 FYNNEI. The CDR3 runs 15 residues.

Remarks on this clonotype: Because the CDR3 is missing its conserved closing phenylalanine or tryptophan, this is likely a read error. The CDR3 sequence: CSVRQGARLEAFL. The CDR3 nucleotides are TGCAGCGTTCGACAGGGGGCGCGTCTCGAAGCTTTCCTT. The gene calls are TRBV29-1 and TRBJ1-1, with TRBD1 matching over 10 bases. Germline values: CDR1 SQVTM, CDR2 ANQGSEA. The CDR3 runs to 13 residues. Germline trimming cut 5 bases from V and 8 bases from J; bases unmatched to any gene: 8.

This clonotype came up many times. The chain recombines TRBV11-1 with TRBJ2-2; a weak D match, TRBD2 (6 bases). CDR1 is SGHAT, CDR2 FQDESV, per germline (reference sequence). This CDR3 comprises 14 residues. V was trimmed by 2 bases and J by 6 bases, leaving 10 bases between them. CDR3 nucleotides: TGTGCCAGCAGCTTAATGGGAGGACCCGGGGAGCTGTTTTTT. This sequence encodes CASSLMGGPGELFF.

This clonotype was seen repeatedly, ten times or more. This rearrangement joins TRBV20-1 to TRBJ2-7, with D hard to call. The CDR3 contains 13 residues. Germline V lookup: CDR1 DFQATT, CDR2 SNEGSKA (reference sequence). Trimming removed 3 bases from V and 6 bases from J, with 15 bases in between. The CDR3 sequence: CSARRNLWGEQYF. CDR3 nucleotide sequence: TGCAGTGCTAGGAGGAACCTCTGGGGCGAGCAGTACTTC.

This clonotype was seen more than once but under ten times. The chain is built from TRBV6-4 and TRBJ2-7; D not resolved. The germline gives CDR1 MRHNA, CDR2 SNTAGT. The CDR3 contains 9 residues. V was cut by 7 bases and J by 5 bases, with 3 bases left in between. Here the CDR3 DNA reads TGTGCCAGCATCCACGAGCAGTACTTC. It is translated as CASIHEQYF.

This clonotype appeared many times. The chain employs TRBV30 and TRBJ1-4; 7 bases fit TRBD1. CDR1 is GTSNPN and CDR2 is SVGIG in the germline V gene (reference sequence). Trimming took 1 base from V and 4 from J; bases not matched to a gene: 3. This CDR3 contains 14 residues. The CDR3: CAWSAGQLNEKLFF. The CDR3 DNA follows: TGTGCCTGGAGTGCGGGACAGCTTAATGAAAAACTGTTTTTT.

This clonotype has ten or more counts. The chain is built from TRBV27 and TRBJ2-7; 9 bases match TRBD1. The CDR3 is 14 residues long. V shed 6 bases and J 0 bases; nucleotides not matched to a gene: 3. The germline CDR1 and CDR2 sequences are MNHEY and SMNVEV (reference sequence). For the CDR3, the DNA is TGTGCCAGCAGAAGGACAGGGGTCTCCTACGAGCAGTACTTC. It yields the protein CASRRTGVSYEQYF.

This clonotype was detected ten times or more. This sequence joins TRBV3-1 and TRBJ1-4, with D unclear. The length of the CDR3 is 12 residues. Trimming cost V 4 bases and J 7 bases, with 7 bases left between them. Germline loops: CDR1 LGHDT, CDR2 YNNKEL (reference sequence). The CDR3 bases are TGTGCCAGCAGCCCCTCGCTTGAAAAACTGTTTTTT. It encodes CASSPSLEKLFF.

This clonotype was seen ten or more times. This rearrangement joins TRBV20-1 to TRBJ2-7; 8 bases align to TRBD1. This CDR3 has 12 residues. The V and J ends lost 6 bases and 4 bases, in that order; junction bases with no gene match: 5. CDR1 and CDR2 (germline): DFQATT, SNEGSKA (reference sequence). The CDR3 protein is CSAARDRYEQYF. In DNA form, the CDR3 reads TGCAGTGCCGCTCGGGACAGGTACGAGCAGTACTTC.

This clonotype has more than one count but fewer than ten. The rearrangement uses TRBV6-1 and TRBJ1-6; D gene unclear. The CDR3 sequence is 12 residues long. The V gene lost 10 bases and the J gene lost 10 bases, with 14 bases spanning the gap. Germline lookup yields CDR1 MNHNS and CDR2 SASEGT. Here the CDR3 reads CATSDPYSPLHF. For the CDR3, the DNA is TGTGCCACCTCCGACCCATACTCACCCCTCCACTTT.

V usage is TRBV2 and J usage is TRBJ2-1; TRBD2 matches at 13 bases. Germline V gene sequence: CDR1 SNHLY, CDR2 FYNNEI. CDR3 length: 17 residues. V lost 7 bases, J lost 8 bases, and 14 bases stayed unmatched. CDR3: CASMDGELLAGGHEQFF. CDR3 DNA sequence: TGTGCCAGCATGGACGGAGAATTACTAGCGGGAGGGCATGAGCAGTTCTTC.

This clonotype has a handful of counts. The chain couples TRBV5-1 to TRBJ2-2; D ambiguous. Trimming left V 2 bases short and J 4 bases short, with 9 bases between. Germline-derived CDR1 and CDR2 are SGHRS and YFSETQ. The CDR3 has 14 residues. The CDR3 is CASSFMGITGELFF. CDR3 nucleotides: TGCGCCAGCAGCTTCATGGGGATCACCGGGGAGCTGTTTTTT.

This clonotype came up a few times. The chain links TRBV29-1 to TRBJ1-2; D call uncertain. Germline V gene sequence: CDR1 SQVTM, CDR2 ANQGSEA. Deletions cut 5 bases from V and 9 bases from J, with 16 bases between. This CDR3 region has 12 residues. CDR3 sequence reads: CSVPGEGFSYTF. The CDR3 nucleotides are TGCAGCGTTCCAGGAGAGGGCTTCAGCTACACCTTC. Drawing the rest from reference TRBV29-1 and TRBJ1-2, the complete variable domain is SAVISQKPSRDICQRGTSLTIQCQVDSQVTMMFWYRQQPGQSLTLIATANQGSEATYESGFVIDKFPISRPNLTFSTLTVSNMSPEDSSIYLCSVPGEGFSYTFGSGTRLTVV.

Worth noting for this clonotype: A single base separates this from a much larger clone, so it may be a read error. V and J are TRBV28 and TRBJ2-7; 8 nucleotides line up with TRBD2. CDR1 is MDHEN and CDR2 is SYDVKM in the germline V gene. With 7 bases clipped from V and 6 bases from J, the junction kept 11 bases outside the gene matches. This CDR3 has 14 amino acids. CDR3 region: CASNSAGGTCEQYF. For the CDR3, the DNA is TGTGCCAGCAACTCGGCGGGGGGCACGTGCGAGCAGTACTTC. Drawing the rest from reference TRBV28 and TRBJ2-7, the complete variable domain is DVKVTQSSRYLVKRTGEKVFLECVQDMDHENMFWYRQDPGLGLRLIYFSYDVKMKEKGDIPEGYSVSREKKERFSLILESASTNQTSMYLCASNSAGGTCEQYFGPGTRLTVT.

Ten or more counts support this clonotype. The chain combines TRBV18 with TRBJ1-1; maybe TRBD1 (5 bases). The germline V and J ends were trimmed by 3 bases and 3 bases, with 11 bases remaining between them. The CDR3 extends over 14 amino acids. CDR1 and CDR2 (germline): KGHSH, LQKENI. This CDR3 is CASSPGPGHTEAFF. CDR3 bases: TGTGCCAGCTCACCGGGCCCAGGGCACACTGAAGCTTTCTTT.